The clone carrying this T cell receptor beta chain was found many times. Its antigen is not identified. One entry per CDR3 protein, called by TCRdb with MiXCR from the RT-PCR reads. Of around 480,000 distinct CDR3 sequences in the sample, about 15% were seen once. V gave up 4 bases and J gave up 0 bases, with 12 bases separating them. Germline-derived CDR1 and CDR2 are LGHNA and YSLEER. The CDR3 totals 16 residues. This sample was taken from a study of response to subunit inactivated influenza vaccine. The study's findings and limits: T cells newly recruited by each seasonal influenza vaccination are few, the authors suggested.

The chain is built from TRBV4-3 and TRBJ2-2; D is uncertain. Sample: CD4+ T cells sorted from PBMCs, taken roughly 24 months after vaccination. The source of this sequence is a man between 50 and 70 years old who received an inactivated influenza vaccine. Written as DNA, the CDR3 is TGCGCCAGCAGCCCACTTGGAATCTCGAACACCGGGGAGCTGTTTTTT. It yields the protein CASSPLGISNTGELFF.